The clone carrying this T cell receptor (beta chain) was seen a handful of times. Its cognate antigen is unknown. Library preparation followed earlier protocols using designated TCR primers. TCRdb processed the PCR reads anew with MiXCR; each CDR3 protein has one entry. This table has approximately 500,000 distinct CDR3 sequences, about a fifth appearing once. This record comes from a study of molecular identifiers for immune sequencing clone quantification. Study-level points and caveats: In a background of around 920,000 naive cells, spiked Jurkat TCR RNA from one cell was reportedly detectable. Identical TCR molecules that share a barcode could lead to an underestimation of highly expanded clone sizes.

Trimming stripped 7 bases from V and 6 bases from J, with 24 bases between. CDR1 and CDR2 from the germline V gene are MNHEY and SMNVEV (reference sequence). The CDR3 covers 17 residues. With RNA at 10%, 30% or 50%, naive CD8 libraries came from roughly 20,000 to 1,000,000 sorted cells. The V and J genes are TRBV27 and TRBJ2-2; weak D call: TRBD2 (5 bases). Material for sequencing was naive CD8+ T cells from blood, with Jurkat cell RNA spiked in. The sample's subset: FACS-sorted CD8+CD4-CCR7+CD45RA+ naive T cells. This receptor was taken from a human donor in good health. Some libraries in this study had Jurkat cell RNA spiked in. The CDR3 nucleotides are TGTGCCAGCACCCCATTTTCGAGATCCGGGATCCCCGGGGAGCTGTTTTTT. As protein: CASTPFSRSGIPGELFF.